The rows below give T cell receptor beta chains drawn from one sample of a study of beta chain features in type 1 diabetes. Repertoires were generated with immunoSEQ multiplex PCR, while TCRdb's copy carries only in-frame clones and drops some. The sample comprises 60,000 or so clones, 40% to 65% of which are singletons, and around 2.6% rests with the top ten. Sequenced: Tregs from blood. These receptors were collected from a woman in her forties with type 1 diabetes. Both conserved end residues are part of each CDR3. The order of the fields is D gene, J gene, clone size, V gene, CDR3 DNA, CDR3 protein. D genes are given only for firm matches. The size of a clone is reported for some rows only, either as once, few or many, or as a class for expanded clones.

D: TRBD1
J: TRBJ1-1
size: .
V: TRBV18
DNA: TGTGCCAGCCTAGCAACAGGGGGCTGGACTGAAGCTTTCTTT
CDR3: CASLATGGWTEAFF

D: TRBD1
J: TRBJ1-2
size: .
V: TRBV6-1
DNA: TGTGCCAGCTCGCCGGGACAGGGGGCGAGCGGCTACACCTTC
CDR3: CASSPGQGASGYTF

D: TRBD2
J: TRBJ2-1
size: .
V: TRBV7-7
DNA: TGTGCCAGCAGCCCGTGGACTAGCGCCTACAATGAGCAGTTCTTC
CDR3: CASSPWTSAYNEQFF

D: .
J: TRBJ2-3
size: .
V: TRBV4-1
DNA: TGCGCCAGCAGCCAGGATGGGGGGGGCCCGGCAGATACGCAGTATTTT
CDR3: CASSQDGGGPADTQYF

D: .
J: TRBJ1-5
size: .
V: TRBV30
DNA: TGTGCCTTCTCAGGTTCCCGCAATCAGCCCCAGCATTTT
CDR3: CAFSGSRNQPQHF

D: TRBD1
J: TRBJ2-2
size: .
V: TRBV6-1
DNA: TGTGCCAGCAGATGGGACAGGGGGCTCACCGGGGAGCTGTTTTTT
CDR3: CASRWDRGLTGELFF

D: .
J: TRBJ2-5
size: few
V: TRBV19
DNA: TGTGCCAGTAGTATTAACCCGGGGGGCTCCCAAGAGACCCAGTACTTC
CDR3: CASSINPGGSQETQYF

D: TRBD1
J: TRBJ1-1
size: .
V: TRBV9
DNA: TGTGCCAGTTCGACAGGGCGGTGGGGCACTGAAGCTTTCTTT
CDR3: CASSTGRWGTEAFF

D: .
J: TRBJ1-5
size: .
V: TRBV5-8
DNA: TGTGCCAGCAGCGCGTCTTCGAGGGTGAGGAATCAGCCCCAGCATTTT
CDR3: CASSASSRVRNQPQHF

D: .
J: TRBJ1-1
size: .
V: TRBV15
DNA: TGTGCCACCACCGAGGCAGGGGACACTGAAGCTTTCTTT
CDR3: CATTEAGDTEAFF

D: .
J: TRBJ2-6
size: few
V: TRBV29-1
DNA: TGCAGCGTTGTCCCCATCCAGGGGGGGGCCAACGTCCTGACTTTC
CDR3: CSVVPIQGGANVLTF

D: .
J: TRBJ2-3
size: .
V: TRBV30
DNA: TGTGCCTGGAGTGTATCGGGCGGGATATACGATACGCAGTATTTT
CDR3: CAWSVSGGIYDTQYF

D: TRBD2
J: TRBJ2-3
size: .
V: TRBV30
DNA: TGTGCCTGGAGTGTATGGGCTAGCGGGTCCCGCACAGATACGCAGTATTTT
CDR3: CAWSVWASGSRTDTQYF

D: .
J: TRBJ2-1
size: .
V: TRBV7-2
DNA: TGTGCCAGCAGCCCTCGCTCCTACAATGAGCAGTTCTTC
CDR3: CASSPRSYNEQFF

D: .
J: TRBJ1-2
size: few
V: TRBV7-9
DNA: TGTGCCAGCAGCTTGGGGGGAAACTATGGCTACACCTTC
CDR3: CASSLGGNYGYTF

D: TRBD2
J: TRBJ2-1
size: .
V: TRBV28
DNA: TGTGCAGCGTCTAGCGGCCTCTACAATGAGCAGTTCTTC
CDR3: CAASSGLYNEQFF

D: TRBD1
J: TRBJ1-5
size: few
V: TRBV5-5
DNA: TGTGCCAGCAGCTTGGTGGTCCCTCAGGGGGTTGAGACTCAGCCCCAGCATTTT
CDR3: CASSLVVPQGVETQPQHF

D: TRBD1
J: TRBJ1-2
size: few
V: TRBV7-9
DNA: TGTGCCAGCAGCTTAATGGGACAGCCAAACGGCTACACCTTC
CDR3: CASSLMGQPNGYTF

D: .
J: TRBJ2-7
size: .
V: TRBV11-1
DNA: TGTGCCAGCAGTCGGGGGAATCTTATCTACGAGCAGTACTTC
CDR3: CASSRGNLIYEQYF

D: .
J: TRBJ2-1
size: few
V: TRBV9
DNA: TGTGCCAGCAGCGTAGAACAGTACAATGAGCAGTTCTTC
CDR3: CASSVEQYNEQFF

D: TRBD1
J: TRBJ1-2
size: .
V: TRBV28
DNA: TGTGCCAGCAGTTTCGGGACAGGGAATGAGGGCTACACCTTC
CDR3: CASSFGTGNEGYTF

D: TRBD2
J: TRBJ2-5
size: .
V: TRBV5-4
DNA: TGTGCCAGCAGCTTACTCGGGGGGTCACCTGACGGGGAGACCCAGTACTTC
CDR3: CASSLLGGSPDGETQYF

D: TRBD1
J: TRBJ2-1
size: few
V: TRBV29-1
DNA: TGCAGCGTACAGGGGGCCGCAGGGGTCTTC
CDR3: CSVQGAAGVF

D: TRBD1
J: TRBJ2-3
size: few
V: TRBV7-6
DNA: TGTGCCAGCAGCCCGACAGGGGTAGAGAGGGGTACGCAGTATTTT
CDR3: CASSPTGVERGTQYF

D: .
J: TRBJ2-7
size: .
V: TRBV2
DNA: TGTGCCAGCAGCAGGGACTCCAACTCCTACGAGCAGTACTTC
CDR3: CASSRDSNSYEQYF

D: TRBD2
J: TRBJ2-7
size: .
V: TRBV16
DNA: TGTGCCAGCAGCCAAGGAGCGGGAGTCAGGTACTTC
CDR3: CASSQGAGVRYF

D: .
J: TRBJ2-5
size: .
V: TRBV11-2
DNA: TGTGCCAGCAGCTTAACCTCGACAGGGAGGCTCACGGAGACCCAGTACTTC
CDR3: CASSLTSTGRLTETQYF

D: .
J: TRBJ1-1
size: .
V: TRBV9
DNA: TGTGCCAGCAGCGTATGGGCGAACACTGAAGCTTTCTTT
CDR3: CASSVWANTEAFF

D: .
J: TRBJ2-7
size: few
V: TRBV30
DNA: TGTGCCTGGAGTCCTCTGACAGGCTACGAGCAGTACTTC
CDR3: CAWSPLTGYEQYF

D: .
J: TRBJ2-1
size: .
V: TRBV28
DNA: TGTGCCAGCAGTTCCTACAGGGACAATGAGCAGTTCTTC
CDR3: CASSSYRDNEQFF

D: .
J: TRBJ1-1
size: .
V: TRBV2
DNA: TGTGCCAGCATTCGACAAGCACGCACTGAAGCTTTCTTT
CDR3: CASIRQARTEAFF

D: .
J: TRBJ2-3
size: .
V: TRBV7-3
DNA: TGTGCCAGCAGCTTAGCCTCGGGGGGCACAGATACGCAGTATTTT
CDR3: CASSLASGGTDTQYF

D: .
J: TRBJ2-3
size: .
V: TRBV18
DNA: TGTGCCAGCTCACCACCCCTACAGGGAACAGATACGCAGTATTTT
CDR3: CASSPPLQGTDTQYF

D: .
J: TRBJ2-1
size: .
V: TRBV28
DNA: TGTGCCAGCAGTTTAGTAGGGACAGAGCAGTTCTTC
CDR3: CASSLVGTEQFF

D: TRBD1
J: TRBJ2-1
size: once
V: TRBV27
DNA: TGTGCCAGCAGTTTTTCGGGACAGATAAACAATGAGCAGTTCTTC
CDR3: CASSFSGQINNEQFF

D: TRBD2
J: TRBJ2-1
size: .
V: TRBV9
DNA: TGTGCCAGCAGCGACCCGACTAGCGGGAGCCATGAGCAGTTCTTC
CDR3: CASSDPTSGSHEQFF

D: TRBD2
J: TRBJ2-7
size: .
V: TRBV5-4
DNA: TGTGCCAGCAGGCGGCCGGGACTAGCGGGAGGGGAGCAGTACTTC
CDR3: CASRRPGLAGGEQYF